This T cell receptor beta chain was identified during a study of blood T cells in healthy people across ages. Broader study findings: Strong correlation linked observed beta diversity and percent naive T cells. Naive CD4+ cell counts and diversity both ran higher in long-lived than in aged donors.

With a J-beta primer mix and a sample-barcoded 5' primer, a second PCR ran 7 to 11 cycles. Using its own MiXCR run on the 5' RACE reads, TCRdb lists one record per CDR3 protein. Of 1.5 million to 2 million distinct CDR3 sequences in the sample, 28% were seen once. Regarding this clonotype: Its target is unknown.

In germline, CDR1 is SGHRS, CDR2 YFSETQ. The CDR3 has 14 residues. The trim removed 7 bases at V and 6 bases at J, leaving 8 bases unmatched. The sample taken for sequencing was blood. This chain joins TRBV5-1 and TRBJ2-2, with 8 nucleotides matching TRBD1. The TCR was taken from a woman aged 25 to 39 in good health. This CDR3 reads CASGSQGAAGELFF. In DNA form, the CDR3 reads TGCGCCAGCGGTTCCCAGGGGGCGGCCGGGGAGCTGTTTTTT.